This is a list of T cell receptor beta chains from one sample in a study of blood T cell repertoires in COVID-19. Produced via immunoSEQ multiplex PCR; TCRdb's table is partial and in-frame only. The sample consists of about 270,000 clones, over 75% of them appearing once. Material for sequencing was PBMCs or T cells enriched from blood (not recorded which). Receptors were obtained from a woman aged 25 to 39 who had recovered from COVID-19. Both conserved end residues are part of each CDR3. The D gene is left open where the match is weak. Rows may omit the clone size; those that give it use once, few, many or a size class.

d_call: NA
j_call: TRBJ1-6
clone_size: NA
v_call: TRBV5-1
cdr3_aa: CASSPEGDSPLHF
cdr3_nt: TGCGCCAGCAGCCCAGAGGGCGATTCACCCCTCCACTTT

d_call: NA
j_call: TRBJ1-2
clone_size: once
v_call: TRBV13
cdr3_aa: CASSRDVSYGYTF
cdr3_nt: TGTGCCAGCAGCCGGGATGTCAGCTATGGCTACACCTTC

d_call: NA
j_call: TRBJ1-5
clone_size: NA
v_call: TRBV6-1
cdr3_aa: CASSDNQPQHF
cdr3_nt: TGTGCCAGCAGCGACAACCAGCCCCAGCATTTT

d_call: TRBD2
j_call: TRBJ2-3
clone_size: NA
v_call: TRBV29-1
cdr3_aa: CSIRAGSTDTQYF
cdr3_nt: TGCAGCATTCGAGCGGGAAGCACAGATACGCAGTATTTT

d_call: NA
j_call: TRBJ1-1
clone_size: NA
v_call: TRBV6-6
cdr3_aa: CASSYSMGGYTEAFF
cdr3_nt: TGTGCCAGCAGTTACTCGATGGGGGGTTACACTGAAGCTTTCTTT

d_call: TRBD1
j_call: TRBJ2-1
clone_size: NA
v_call: TRBV5-1
cdr3_aa: CASEGTGGAYNEQFF
cdr3_nt: TGCGCCAGCGAGGGAACAGGGGGCGCGTACAATGAGCAGTTCTTC

d_call: NA
j_call: TRBJ2-3
clone_size: NA
v_call: TRBV7-2
cdr3_aa: CASSPPWHPDTQYF
cdr3_nt: TGTGCCAGCAGCCCACCCTGGCATCCAGATACGCAGTATTTT

d_call: TRBD1
j_call: TRBJ1-4
clone_size: NA
v_call: TRBV9
cdr3_aa: CASSVGQNEKLFF
cdr3_nt: TGTGCCAGCAGCGTGGGACAGAATGAAAAACTGTTTTTT

d_call: NA
j_call: TRBJ1-6
clone_size: NA
v_call: TRBV7-9
cdr3_aa: CASSLRDIISPLHF
cdr3_nt: TGTGCCAGCAGCTTAAGAGACATAATTTCACCCCTCCACTTT

d_call: NA
j_call: TRBJ2-4
clone_size: NA
v_call: TRBV21-1
cdr3_aa: CASSRAFPRDRENIQYF
cdr3_nt: TGTGCCAGCAGCAGAGCCTTCCCCCGGGACAGAGAAAACATTCAGTACTTC

d_call: TRBD1
j_call: TRBJ2-4
clone_size: once
v_call: TRBV7-2
cdr3_aa: CASSVDRGDIQYF
cdr3_nt: TGTGCCAGCAGCGTCGACAGGGGTGACATTCAGTACTTC

d_call: NA
j_call: TRBJ1-6
clone_size: NA
v_call: TRBV7-9
cdr3_aa: CASSWEASSYNSPLHF
cdr3_nt: TGTGCCAGCAGCTGGGAGGCTAGCTCCTATAATTCACCCCTCCACTTT

d_call: NA
j_call: TRBJ2-2
clone_size: NA
v_call: TRBV27
cdr3_aa: CASGLLTGELFF
cdr3_nt: TGTGCCAGCGGACTTCTCACCGGGGAGCTGTTTTTT

d_call: NA
j_call: TRBJ1-2
clone_size: NA
v_call: TRBV28
cdr3_aa: CASSPPLGVAKVDGYTF
cdr3_nt: TGTGCCAGCAGCCCCCCCCTTGGAGTCGCCAAGGTTGATGGCTACACCTTC

d_call: NA
j_call: TRBJ1-3
clone_size: NA
v_call: TRBV5-6
cdr3_aa: CASSFLAFSGNTIYF
cdr3_nt: TGTGCCAGCAGCTTTTTGGCCTTCTCTGGAAACACCATATATTTT

d_call: TRBD2
j_call: TRBJ2-7
clone_size: NA
v_call: TRBV5-6
cdr3_aa: CASSSLAARPPFYEQYF
cdr3_nt: TGTGCCAGCAGCAGCCTAGCGGCCAGGCCCCCCTTCTACGAGCAGTACTTC

d_call: NA
j_call: TRBJ1-3
clone_size: NA
v_call: TRBV29-1
cdr3_aa: CSVVPGAGNTIYF
cdr3_nt: TGCAGCGTTGTACCAGGGGCCGGAAACACCATATATTTT

d_call: NA
j_call: TRBJ2-7
clone_size: NA
v_call: TRBV29-1
cdr3_aa: CSVAANPSSYEQYF
cdr3_nt: TGCAGCGTTGCTGCCAACCCGAGCTCCTACGAGCAGTACTTC

d_call: NA
j_call: TRBJ2-1
clone_size: NA
v_call: TRBV28
cdr3_aa: CASSLNRFYNEQFF
cdr3_nt: TGTGCCAGCAGTTTAAACAGGTTTTACAATGAGCAGTTCTTC

d_call: NA
j_call: TRBJ2-2
clone_size: NA
v_call: TRBV9
cdr3_aa: CASSLHAGTHTGELFF
cdr3_nt: TGTGCCAGCAGCCTTCATGCAGGGACACACACCGGGGAGCTGTTTTTT

d_call: TRBD2
j_call: TRBJ2-5
clone_size: once
v_call: TRBV24-1
cdr3_aa: CATSDPSGGIGTQYF
cdr3_nt: TGTGCCACCAGTGACCCTAGCGGGGGGATAGGGACCCAGTACTTC

d_call: NA
j_call: TRBJ1-5
clone_size: few
v_call: TRBV30
cdr3_aa: CAWSTGLDQPQHF
cdr3_nt: TGTGCCTGGAGTACGGGTCTTGATCAGCCCCAGCATTTT

d_call: TRBD2
j_call: TRBJ2-2
clone_size: once
v_call: TRBV28
cdr3_aa: CASSIPGTSTGELFF
cdr3_nt: TGTGCCAGCAGTATTCCCGGGACTAGCACCGGGGAGCTGTTTTTT

d_call: TRBD2
j_call: TRBJ2-3
clone_size: NA
v_call: TRBV19
cdr3_aa: CASMTSGAASPTQYF
cdr3_nt: TGTGCCAGTATGACTAGCGGGGCCGCCTCCCCTACGCAGTATTTT

d_call: TRBD1
j_call: TRBJ2-7
clone_size: NA
v_call: TRBV7-2
cdr3_aa: CASSQNRGSSEQYF
cdr3_nt: TGTGCCAGCAGCCAAAACAGGGGGTCAAGCGAGCAGTACTTC

d_call: NA
j_call: TRBJ1-2
clone_size: NA
v_call: TRBV9
cdr3_aa: CASSVRDYGYTF
cdr3_nt: TGTGCCAGCAGCGTACGCGACTATGGCTACACCTTC

d_call: NA
j_call: TRBJ1-6
clone_size: NA
v_call: TRBV7-8
cdr3_aa: CASSFEPSSYNSPLHF
cdr3_nt: TGTGCCAGCAGCTTTGAACCGAGCTCCTATAATTCACCCCTCCACTTT

d_call: TRBD1
j_call: TRBJ2-3
clone_size: NA
v_call: TRBV9
cdr3_aa: CASSGGTGGADTQYF
cdr3_nt: TGTGCCAGCAGCGGAGGGACAGGGGGGGCAGATACGCAGTATTTT

d_call: NA
j_call: TRBJ1-5
clone_size: NA
v_call: TRBV5-8
cdr3_aa: CASSPRRGYSNQPQHF
cdr3_nt: TGTGCCAGCAGCCCTCGCCGGGGTTATAGCAATCAGCCCCAGCATTTT

d_call: NA
j_call: TRBJ2-7
clone_size: NA
v_call: TRBV27
cdr3_aa: CASRNLAGYEQYF
cdr3_nt: TGTGCCAGCAGAAATCTTGCGGGCTACGAGCAGTACTTC

d_call: NA
j_call: TRBJ2-5
clone_size: NA
v_call: TRBV7-6
cdr3_aa: CASSPNGETQYF
cdr3_nt: TGTGCCAGCAGCCCTAACGGGGAGACCCAGTACTTC

d_call: NA
j_call: TRBJ2-7
clone_size: NA
v_call: TRBV27
cdr3_aa: CASSLGRGWYEQYF
cdr3_nt: TGTGCCAGCAGTTTAGGCAGGGGATGGTACGAGCAGTACTTC

d_call: TRBD1
j_call: TRBJ1-2
clone_size: few
v_call: TRBV18
cdr3_aa: CASSPSRDRGNYGYTF
cdr3_nt: TGTGCCAGCTCACCCTCCCGGGACAGGGGTAACTATGGCTACACCTTC

d_call: TRBD1
j_call: TRBJ1-2
clone_size: NA
v_call: TRBV19
cdr3_aa: CASGDRVGANYGYTF
cdr3_nt: TGTGCCAGCGGGGACAGGGTTGGAGCTAACTATGGCTACACCTTC

d_call: TRBD1
j_call: TRBJ1-2
clone_size: NA
v_call: TRBV7-9
cdr3_aa: CASSLDRDRVYGYTF
cdr3_nt: TGTGCCAGCAGCTTAGATCGGGACAGGGTTTATGGCTACACCTTC